Below are 5 T cell receptor beta chains sequenced from a single sample in a study of T cells after yellow fever vaccination (dated by TCRdb to about 2019). The label giving this sample's treatment or condition can be read as: live attenuated yellow fever vaccine strain. The library was generated by 5' RACE. Instrument on record: Illumina HiSeq 2500. In-frame beta chains were kept once TCRdb had trimmed the public reads at Q25 with fastp and called clones with MiXCR. Every entry covers one CDR3 protein and lists the most common genes and DNA from its rows. This sample holds some 110,000 distinct CDR3 sequences; 6.5% to 9% were observed only once. Jointly, the top ten make up 2.7% of the sample. The sequencing used CD4+ T cells sorted from PBMCs, collected more than 40 days after the first yellow fever vaccination. These receptors came from a man aged 18-30 years who received the YFV17D yellow fever vaccine.

This clonotype was observed many times. The J gene is TRBJ2-7, the V gene TRBV18; the D is unclear. This CDR3 has 11 amino acids. Trimming took 0 bases from V and 6 from J, leaving 3 bases between them. The germline V gene has CDR1 KGHSH and CDR2 LQKENI. The CDR3 sequence: CASSPPFEQYV. The CDR3 DNA is TGTGCCAGCTCACCACCCTTCGAGCAGTACGTC.

This chain links TRBV20-1 with TRBJ2-2; TRBD2 matches at 9 bases. The CDR3 length is 16 residues. J lost 1 base, V lost 4 bases, and 7 bases had no gene match. Germline CDR1 reads DFQATT; CDR2 reads SNEGSKA (reference sequence). The CDR3 DNA reads as TGCAGTGCTACCCGGGCGGGAGGGTTGAACACCGGGGAGCTGTTTTTT. Its translation: CSATRAGGLNTGELFF.

This clonotype was seen a handful of times. CDR3 sequence reads: CASSPSTGLETQYF. The DNA of the CDR3 is TGCGCCAGCAGCCCCTCGACAGGATTGGAGACCCAGTACTTC. The rearrangement uses TRBV5-1 and TRBJ2-5; D possibly corresponds to TRBD1 (6 bases). CDR3 length: 14 amino acids. Germline V gene lookup returns CDR1 SGHRS and CDR2 YFSETQ. Trimming took off 4 bases at V and 5 bases at J, with 15 bases between the two ends.

Regarding this clonotype: A much larger clone is a single base away; this may be a read error. The chain carries TRBV15 and TRBJ2-5, with 14 bases identical to TRBD2. The CDR3 spans 17 residues. Germline V lookup: CDR1 LNHNV, CDR2 YYDKDF (reference sequence). The CDR3, as DNA: TGTGTCACCAGCAGAGGCGGACTAGCGGGGGGTGGAGAGACCCAGTACTTC. Protein: CVTSRGGLAGGGETQYF. The full variable domain, in which reference TRBV15 and TRBJ2-5 provide the parts outside the CDR3, is DAMVIQNPRYQVTQFGKPVTLSCSQTLNHNVMYWYQQKSSQAPKLLFHYYDKDFNNEADTPDNFQSRRPNTSFCFLDIRSPGLGDTAMYLCVTSRGGLAGGGETQYFGPGTRLLVL.

This clonotype was seen many times. This chain joins TRBV7-9 and TRBJ1-1; D uncertain. V shed 3 bases and J shed 5 bases, with 7 bases lying between them. The CDR3 is made up of 12 amino acids. Germline V gene lookup returns CDR1 SEHNR and CDR2 FQNEAQ (reference sequence). CDR3 nucleotides: TGTGCCAGCAGCTTCGCGGGGACTGAAGCTTTCTTT. Residues: CASSFAGTEAFF.